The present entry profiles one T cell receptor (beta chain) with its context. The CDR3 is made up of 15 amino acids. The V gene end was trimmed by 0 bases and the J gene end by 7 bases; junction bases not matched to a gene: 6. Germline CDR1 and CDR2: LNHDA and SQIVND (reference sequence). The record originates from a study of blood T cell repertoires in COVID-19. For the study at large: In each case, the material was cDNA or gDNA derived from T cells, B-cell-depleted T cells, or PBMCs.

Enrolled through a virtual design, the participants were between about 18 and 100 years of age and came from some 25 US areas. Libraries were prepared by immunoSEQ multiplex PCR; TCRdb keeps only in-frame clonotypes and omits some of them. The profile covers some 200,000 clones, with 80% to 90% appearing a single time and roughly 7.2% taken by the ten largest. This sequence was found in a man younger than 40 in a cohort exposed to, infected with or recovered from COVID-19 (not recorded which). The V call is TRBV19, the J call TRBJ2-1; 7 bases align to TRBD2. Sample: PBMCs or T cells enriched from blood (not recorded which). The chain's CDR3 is CASSIDLRGVNEQFF. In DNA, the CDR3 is TGTGCCAGTAGTATAGATCTCCGGGGGGTGAATGAGCAGTTCTTC.